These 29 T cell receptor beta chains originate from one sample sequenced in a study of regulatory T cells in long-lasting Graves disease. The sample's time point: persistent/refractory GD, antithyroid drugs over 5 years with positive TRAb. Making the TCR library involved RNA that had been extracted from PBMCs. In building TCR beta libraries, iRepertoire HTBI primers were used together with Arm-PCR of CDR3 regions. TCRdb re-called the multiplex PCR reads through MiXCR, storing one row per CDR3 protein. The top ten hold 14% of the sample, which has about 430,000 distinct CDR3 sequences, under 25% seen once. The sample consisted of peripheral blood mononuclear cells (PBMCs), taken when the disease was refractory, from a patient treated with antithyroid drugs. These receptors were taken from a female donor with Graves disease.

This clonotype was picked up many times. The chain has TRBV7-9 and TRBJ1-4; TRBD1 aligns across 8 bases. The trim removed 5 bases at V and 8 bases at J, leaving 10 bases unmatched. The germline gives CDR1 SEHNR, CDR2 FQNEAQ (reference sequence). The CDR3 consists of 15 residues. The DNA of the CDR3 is TGTGCCAGCAGCCAAGGACAGGGCGCTCGGGAAAAACTGTTTTTT. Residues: CASSQGQGAREKLFF.

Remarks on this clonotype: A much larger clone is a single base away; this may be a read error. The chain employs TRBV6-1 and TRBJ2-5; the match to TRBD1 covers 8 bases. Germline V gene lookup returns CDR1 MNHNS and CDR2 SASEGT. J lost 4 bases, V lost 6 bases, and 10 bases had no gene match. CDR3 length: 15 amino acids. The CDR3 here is CASRNAGGRGETQYF. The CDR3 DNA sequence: TGTGCCAGCAGAAACGCAGGGGGCAGGGGAGAGACCCAGTACTTC.

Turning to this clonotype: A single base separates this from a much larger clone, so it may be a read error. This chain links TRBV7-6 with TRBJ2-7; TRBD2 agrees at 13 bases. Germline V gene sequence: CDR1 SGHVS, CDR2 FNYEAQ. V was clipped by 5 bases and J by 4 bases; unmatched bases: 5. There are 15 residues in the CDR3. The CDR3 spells CASSAGTSGMYEQYF. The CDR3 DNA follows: TGTGCCAGCAGCGCCGGGACTAGCGGGATGTACGAGCAGTACTTC.

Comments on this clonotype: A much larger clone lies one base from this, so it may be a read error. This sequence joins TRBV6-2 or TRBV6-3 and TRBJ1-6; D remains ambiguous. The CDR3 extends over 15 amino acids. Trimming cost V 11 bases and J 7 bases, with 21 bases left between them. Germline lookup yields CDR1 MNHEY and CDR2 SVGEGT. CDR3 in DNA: TGTGCCTGCGCACCAGAGTCAGGTTGGAATTCACCCCTCCACTTT. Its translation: CACAPESGWNSPLHF.

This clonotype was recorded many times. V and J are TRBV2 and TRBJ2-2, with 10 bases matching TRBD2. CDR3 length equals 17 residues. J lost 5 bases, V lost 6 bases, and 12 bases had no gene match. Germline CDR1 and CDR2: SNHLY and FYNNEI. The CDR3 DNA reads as TGTGCCAGCAGCCACCCAGGGAGACTAGCGGGTACCGGGGAGCTGTTTTTT. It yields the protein CASSHPGRLAGTGELFF.

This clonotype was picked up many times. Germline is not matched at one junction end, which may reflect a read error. The CDR3 bases are TGTGCCAGCAGTTTGACAGGGGGGAATGAAAAACTGTTTTTT. Amino acids: CASSLTGGNEKLFF. This chain uses TRBV5-1 with TRBJ1-4, with TRBD1 identical over 9 bases. Germline CDR1 is SGHRS and CDR2 is YFSETQ. The CDR3 runs to 14 residues.

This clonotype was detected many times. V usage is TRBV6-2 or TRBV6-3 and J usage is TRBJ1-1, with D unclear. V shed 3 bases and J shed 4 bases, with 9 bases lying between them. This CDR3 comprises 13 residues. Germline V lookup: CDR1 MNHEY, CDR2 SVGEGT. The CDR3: CASSYSEGTEAFF. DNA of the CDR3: TGTGCCAGCAGTTATTCAGAGGGCACTGAAGCTTTCTTT.

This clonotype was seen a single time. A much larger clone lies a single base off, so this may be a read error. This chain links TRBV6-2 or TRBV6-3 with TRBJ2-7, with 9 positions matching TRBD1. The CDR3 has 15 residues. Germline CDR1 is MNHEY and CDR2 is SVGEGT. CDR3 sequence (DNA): TGTGCCAGCAGTTATGGAGGACAGGGGACCTACGAGCGGTACTTC. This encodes CASSYGGQGTYERYF.

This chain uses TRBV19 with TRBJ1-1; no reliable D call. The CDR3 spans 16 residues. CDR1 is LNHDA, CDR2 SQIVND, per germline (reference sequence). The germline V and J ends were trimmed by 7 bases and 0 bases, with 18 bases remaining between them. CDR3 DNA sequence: TGTGCCAGTACGTCCTGGGTTTGGAACATGAACACTGAAGCTTTCTTT. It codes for CASTSWVWNMNTEAFF.

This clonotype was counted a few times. CDR3 nucleotides: TGCAGTGCTGGACCACAGGGCGGCTGGGGCTACACCTTC. This encodes CSAGPQGGWGYTF. The chain links TRBV20-1 to TRBJ1-2; maybe TRBD1 (6 bases). Germline lookup yields CDR1 DFQATT and CDR2 SNEGSKA (reference sequence). V lost 5 bases to trimming and J lost 8 bases, with 18 bases between them. The length of the CDR3 is 13 residues.

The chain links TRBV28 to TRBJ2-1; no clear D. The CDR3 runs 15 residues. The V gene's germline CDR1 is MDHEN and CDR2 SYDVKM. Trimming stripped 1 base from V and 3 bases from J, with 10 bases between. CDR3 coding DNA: TGTGCCAGCAGTTTATTCTGGGGAATCTACAATGAGCAGTTCTTC. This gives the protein CASSLFWGIYNEQFF.

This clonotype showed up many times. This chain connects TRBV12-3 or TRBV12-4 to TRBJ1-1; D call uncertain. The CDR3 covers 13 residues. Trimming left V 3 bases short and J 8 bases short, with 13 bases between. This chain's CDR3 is CASSFKQAREAFF. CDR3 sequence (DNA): TGTGCCAGCAGTTTTAAGCAGGCCAGAGAAGCTTTCTTT.

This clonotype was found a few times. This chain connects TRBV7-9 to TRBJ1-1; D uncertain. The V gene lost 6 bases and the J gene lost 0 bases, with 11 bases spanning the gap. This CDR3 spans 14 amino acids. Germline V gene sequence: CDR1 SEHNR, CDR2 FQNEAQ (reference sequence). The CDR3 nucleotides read TGTGCCAGCAGAAGGAGGGAGATGAACACTGAAGCTTTCTTT. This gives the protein CASRRREMNTEAFF.

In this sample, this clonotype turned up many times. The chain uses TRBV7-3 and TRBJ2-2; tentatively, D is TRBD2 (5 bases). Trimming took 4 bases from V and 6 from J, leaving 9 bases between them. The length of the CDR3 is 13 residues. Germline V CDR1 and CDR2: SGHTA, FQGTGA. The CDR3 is CASSSPDSGELFF. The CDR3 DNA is TGTGCCAGCAGCTCCCCGGACTCCGGGGAGCTGTTTTTT.

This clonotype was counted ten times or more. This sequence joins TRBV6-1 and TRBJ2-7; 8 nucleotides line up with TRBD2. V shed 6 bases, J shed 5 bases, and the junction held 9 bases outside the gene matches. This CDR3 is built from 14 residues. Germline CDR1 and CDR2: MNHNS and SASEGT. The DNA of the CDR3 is TGTGCCAGCAGAAGGAAAGCGGGAGTTGACGAGCAGTACTTC. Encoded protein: CASRRKAGVDEQYF.

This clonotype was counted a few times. In DNA form, the CDR3 reads TGTGCCAGCAGTTACCTTCTAGCGGGAGCGGGAGAGCAGTACTTC. This gives the protein CASSYLLAGAGEQYF. The chain combines TRBV6-9 with TRBJ2-7; 10 nucleotides match TRBD2. Looked up from germline, CDR1 is MNHGY and CDR2 is SVAAGI. V gave up 3 bases and J gave up 7 bases; unmatched junction bases: 9. The CDR3 sequence is 15 residues long.

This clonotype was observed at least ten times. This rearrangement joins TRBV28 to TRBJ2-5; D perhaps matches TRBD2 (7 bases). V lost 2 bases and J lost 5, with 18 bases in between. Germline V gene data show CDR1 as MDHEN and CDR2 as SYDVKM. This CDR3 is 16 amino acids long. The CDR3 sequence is CASSLRGGAGEETQYF. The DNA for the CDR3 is TGTGCCAGCAGTTTAAGGGGGGGGGCAGGGGAGGAGACCCAGTACTTC.

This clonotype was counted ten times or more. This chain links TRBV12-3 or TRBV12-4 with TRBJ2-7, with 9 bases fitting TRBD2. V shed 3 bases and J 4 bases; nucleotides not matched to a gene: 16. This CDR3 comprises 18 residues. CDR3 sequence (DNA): TGTGCCAGCAGTTTCCGGACTAGCGCCCAGAATTTTCCTTACGAGCAGTACTTC. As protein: CASSFRTSAQNFPYEQYF.

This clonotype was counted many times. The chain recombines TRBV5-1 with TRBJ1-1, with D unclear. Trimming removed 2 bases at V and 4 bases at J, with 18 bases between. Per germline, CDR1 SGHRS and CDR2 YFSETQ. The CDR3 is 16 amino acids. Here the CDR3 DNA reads TGCGCCAGCAGCTTATACCAAGGCCTGGGAGTCACTGAAGCTTTCTTT. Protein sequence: CASSLYQGLGVTEAFF.

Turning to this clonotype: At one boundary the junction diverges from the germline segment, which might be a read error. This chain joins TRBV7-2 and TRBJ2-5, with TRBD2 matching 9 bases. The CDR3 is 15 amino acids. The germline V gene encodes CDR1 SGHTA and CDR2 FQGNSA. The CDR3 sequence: CASSLVAGGQGTQYF. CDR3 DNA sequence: TGTGCCAGCAGCTTAGTGGCGGGAGGGCAAGGGACCCAGTACTTC.

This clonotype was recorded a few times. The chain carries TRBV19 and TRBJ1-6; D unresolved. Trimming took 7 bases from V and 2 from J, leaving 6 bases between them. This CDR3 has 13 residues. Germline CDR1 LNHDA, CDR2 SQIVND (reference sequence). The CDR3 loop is CASKETYNSPLHF. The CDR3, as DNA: TGTGCCAGTAAAGAGACCTATAATTCACCCCTCCACTTT.

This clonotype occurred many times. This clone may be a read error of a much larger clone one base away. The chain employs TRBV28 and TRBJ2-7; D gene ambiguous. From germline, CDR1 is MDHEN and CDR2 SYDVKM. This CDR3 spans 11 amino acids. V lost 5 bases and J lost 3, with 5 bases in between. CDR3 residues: CASSGYYEQYF. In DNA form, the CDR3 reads TGTGCCAGCAGTGGGTACTACGAGCAGTACTTC.

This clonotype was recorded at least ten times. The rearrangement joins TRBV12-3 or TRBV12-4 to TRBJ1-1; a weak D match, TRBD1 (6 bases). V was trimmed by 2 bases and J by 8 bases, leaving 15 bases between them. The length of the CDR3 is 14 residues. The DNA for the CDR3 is TGTGCCAGCAGTTTAATCCCCTCCGGACAGGAAGCTTTCTTT. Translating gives CASSLIPSGQEAFF.

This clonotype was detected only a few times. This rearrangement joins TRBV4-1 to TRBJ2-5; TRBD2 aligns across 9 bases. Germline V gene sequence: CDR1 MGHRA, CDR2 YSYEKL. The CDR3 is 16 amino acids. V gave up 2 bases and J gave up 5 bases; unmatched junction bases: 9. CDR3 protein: CASSQTISGSRETQYF. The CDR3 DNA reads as TGCGCCAGCAGCCAAACTATTAGCGGGAGTAGGGAGACCCAGTACTTC.

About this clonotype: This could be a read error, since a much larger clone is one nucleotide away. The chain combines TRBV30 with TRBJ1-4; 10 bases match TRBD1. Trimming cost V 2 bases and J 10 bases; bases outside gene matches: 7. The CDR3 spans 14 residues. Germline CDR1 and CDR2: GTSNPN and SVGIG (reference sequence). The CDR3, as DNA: TGTGCCTGGAGTCGGGACAGGGGTTATGGAAAACTGTTTTTT. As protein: CAWSRDRGYGKLFF. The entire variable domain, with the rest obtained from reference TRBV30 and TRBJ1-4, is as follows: SQTIHQWPATLVQPVGSPLSLECTVEGTSNPNLYWYRQAAGRGLQLLFYSVGIGQISSEVPQNLSASRPQDRQFILSSKKLLLSDSGFYLCAWSRDRGYGKLFFGSGTQLSVL.

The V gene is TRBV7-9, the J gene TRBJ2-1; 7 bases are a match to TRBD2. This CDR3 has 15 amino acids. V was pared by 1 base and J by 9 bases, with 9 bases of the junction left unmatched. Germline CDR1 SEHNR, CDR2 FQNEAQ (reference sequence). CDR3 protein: CASSLGGSSNGEQFF. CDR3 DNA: TGTGCCAGCAGCTTAGGCGGGAGTAGTAATGGTGAGCAGTTCTTC.

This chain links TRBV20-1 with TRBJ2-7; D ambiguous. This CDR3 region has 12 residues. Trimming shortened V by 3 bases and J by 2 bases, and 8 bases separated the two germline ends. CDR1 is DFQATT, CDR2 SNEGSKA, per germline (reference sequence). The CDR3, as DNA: TGCAGTGCTAGTGGGAAAGCCTACGAGCAGTACTTC. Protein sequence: CSASGKAYEQYF.

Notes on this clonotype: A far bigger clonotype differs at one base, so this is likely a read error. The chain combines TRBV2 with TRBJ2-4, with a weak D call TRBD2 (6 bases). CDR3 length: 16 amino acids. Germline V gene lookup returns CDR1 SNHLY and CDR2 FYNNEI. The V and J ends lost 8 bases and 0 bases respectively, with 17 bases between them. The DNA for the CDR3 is TGTGCCAGCGGCTCGGGACTGACGTTAGCCAAAAACATTCAGTACTTC. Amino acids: CASGSGLTLAKNIQYF.

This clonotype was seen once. CDR3 sequence reads: CAISPGQGGSTDTQYF. CDR3 DNA sequence: TGTGCCATCAGTCCTGGACAGGGTGGTAGTACAGATACGCAGTATTTT. The chain has TRBV10-3 and TRBJ2-3; 8 bases are a match to TRBD1. The CDR3 is 16 residues long. Germline V CDR1 and CDR2: ENHRY, SYGVKD. Trimming removed 5 bases from V and 3 bases from J; junction bases left unmatched: 10.